The 14 T cell receptor beta chains below were found in one sample sequenced in a study of T cell changes during pregnancy in multiple sclerosis. Profiling relied on immunoSEQ multiplex PCR, and the TCRdb table lists in-frame clones only, not all of them. Of under 75,000 clones detected, about nine tenths appear once; the ten largest clones hold roughly 0.29%. The sequenced sample was CD4+ T cells from peripheral blood mononuclear cells, obtained after pregnancy. The receptor set was obtained from a female donor with multiple sclerosis, enrolled in a pregnancy study.

The V and J genes are TRBV5-1 and TRBJ2-1; 12 nucleotides line up with TRBD2. The CDR3 length is 16 residues. With 2 bases clipped from V and 7 bases from J, the junction kept 7 bases outside the gene matches. Germline CDR1 and CDR2: SGHRS and YFSETQ. CDR3 protein: CASSFQLAGGPNEQFF. DNA for the CDR3: TGCGCCAGCAGCTTCCAACTAGCGGGAGGTCCTAATGAGCAGTTCTTC.

This clone was picked up one time. The chain is built from TRBV6-5 and TRBJ1-1; 7 bases are shared with TRBD1. The CDR3 runs to 15 residues. Germline V gene sequence: CDR1 MNHEY, CDR2 SVGAGI. J lost 2 bases, V lost 4 bases, and 7 bases had no gene match. The CDR3 here is CASSSTGAPNTEAFF. CDR3 bases: TGTGCCAGCAGTTCAACAGGGGCCCCAAACACTGAAGCTTTCTTT.

V and J are TRBV7-9 and TRBJ2-1, with 11 bases lining up with TRBD1. The CDR3 runs to 16 residues. CDR1 and CDR2 from the germline V gene are SEHNR and FQNEAQ (reference sequence). The V gene end was trimmed by 4 bases and the J gene end by 6 bases; junction bases not matched to a gene: 8. DNA for the CDR3: TGTGCCAGCAGCTCCTCCCGGGACAGGGGGGGCAATGAGCAGTTCTTC. Protein: CASSSSRDRGGNEQFF. The variable domain in full, completed from reference TRBV7-9 and TRBJ2-1, reads DTGVSQNPRHKITKRGQNVTFRCDPISEHNRLYWYRQTLGQGPEFLTYFQNEAQLEKSRLLSDRFSAERPKGSFSTLEIQRTEQGDSAMYLCASSSSRDRGGNEQFFGPGTRLTVL.

The V and J genes are TRBV5-1 and TRBJ2-7, with TRBD2 identical over 10 bases. CDR1 is SGHRS, CDR2 YFSETQ, per germline. The length of the CDR3 is 15 residues. V shed 0 bases, J shed 5 bases, and the junction held 5 bases outside the gene matches. The CDR3 coding sequence is TGCGCCAGCAGCTTGGCTAGCGGGAGCTTGGACGAGCAGTACTTC. As protein: CASSLASGSLDEQYF.

The rearrangement joins TRBV28 to TRBJ2-4, with D tentatively TRBD1 (6 bases). Trimming took off 5 bases at V and 3 bases at J, with 17 bases between the two ends. Germline CDR1 and CDR2: MDHEN and SYDVKM. The CDR3 is 16 residues long. The CDR3 here is CASSILTGPNKNIQYF. Written as DNA, the CDR3 is TGTGCCAGCAGTATCTTGACAGGCCCGAACAAAAACATTCAGTACTTC. The full variable domain, in which reference TRBV28 and TRBJ2-4 provide the parts outside the CDR3, is DVKVTQSSRYLVKRTGEKVFLECVQDMDHENMFWYRQDPGLGLRLIYFSYDVKMKEKGDIPEGYSVSREKKERFSLILESASTNQTSMYLCASSILTGPNKNIQYFGAGTRLSVL.

The rearrangement joins TRBV9 to TRBJ1-2; TRBD1 agrees at 11 bases. CDR1 is SGDLS and CDR2 is YYNGEE in the germline V gene. V shed 4 bases and J 6 bases; nucleotides not matched to a gene: 5. The CDR3 length is 14 residues. CDR3 amino acids: CASSTGQGAHGYTF. CDR3 DNA sequence: TGTGCCAGCAGCACCGGACAGGGGGCCCATGGCTACACCTTC.

The chain is built from TRBV30 and TRBJ1-1; D might be TRBD1 (5 bases). The CDR3 is made up of 13 amino acids. Trimming shortened V by 2 bases and J by 1 base, and 8 bases separated the two germline ends. The germline CDR1 and CDR2 sequences are GTSNPN and SVGIG (reference sequence). The CDR3 DNA sequence: TGTGCCTGGAGTCCAGGGTGGAACACTGAAGCTTTCTTT. Its translation: CAWSPGWNTEAFF.

The rearrangement links TRBV2 to TRBJ2-2; possible D gene TRBD2, 6 bases. The CDR3 runs 16 residues. Trimming removed 4 bases at V and 2 bases at J, with 14 bases between. Germline CDR1 reads SNHLY; CDR2 reads FYNNEI. The DNA for the CDR3 is TGTGCCAGCAGTGCGGTCAGAGGGACTAACACCGGGGAGCTGTTTTTT. It is translated as CASSAVRGTNTGELFF.

The chain employs TRBV7-2 and TRBJ2-2; 7 nucleotides match TRBD2. The length of the CDR3 is 16 residues. Germline V gene data show CDR1 as SGHTA and CDR2 as FQGNSA. V lost 5 bases to trimming and J lost 4 bases; unmatched junction nucleotides: 10. The CDR3 DNA follows: TGTGCCAGCAGCCAAGAGGGCGGGGGTAGCACCGGGGAGCTGTTTTTT. Protein product: CASSQEGGGSTGELFF.

This chain uses TRBV29-1 with TRBJ2-5, with 11 bases fitting TRBD1. The CDR3 runs to 17 residues. The germline gives CDR1 SQVTM, CDR2 ANQGSEA. V was clipped by 6 bases and J by 1 base; unmatched bases: 13. The CDR3 here is CSVRRGQGGGAQETQYF. CDR3 sequence (DNA): TGCAGCGTCAGAAGGGGACAGGGGGGGGGTGCCCAAGAGACCCAGTACTTC. Filled out from reference TRBV29-1 and TRBJ2-5, the complete variable domain reads SAVISQKPSRDICQRGTSLTIQCQVDSQVTMMFWYRQQPGQSLTLIATANQGSEATYESGFVIDKFPISRPNLTFSTLTVSNMSPEDSSIYLCSVRRGQGGGAQETQYFGPGTRLLVL.

In its sample, this clone was seen once. The V gene is TRBV2, the J gene TRBJ2-7; the match to TRBD2 covers 8 bases. The V gene's germline CDR1 is SNHLY and CDR2 FYNNEI. Trimming cost V 7 bases and J 0 bases; bases outside gene matches: 14. The CDR3 is 17 residues long. CDR3 DNA sequence: TGTGCCAGCAAGCTAACAGGATCGAGCGGGAGCTCCTACGAGCAGTACTTC. This encodes CASKLTGSSGSSYEQYF.

The gene calls are TRBV6-6 and TRBJ2-2; D is possibly TRBD1 (6 bases). CDR3 length equals 15 residues. V lost 5 bases to trimming and J lost 2 bases, with 12 bases between them. Germline V gene data show CDR1 as MNHNY and CDR2 as SVGAGI (reference sequence). This CDR3 is CASSPGTLNTGELFF. In DNA, the CDR3 is TGTGCCAGCAGTCCCGGGACATTAAACACCGGGGAGCTGTTTTTT.

This clone has just a few counts. The chain recombines TRBV5-1 with TRBJ2-7; weak D call: TRBD2 (8 bases). The CDR3 is made up of 16 amino acids. The germline V gene encodes CDR1 SGHRS and CDR2 YFSETQ. The V end was cut by 4 bases, the J end by 7 bases, with 24 bases between. CDR3 amino acids: CASSRQGNSGKGEQYF. For the CDR3, the DNA is TGCGCCAGCAGCCGACAGGGTAATAGCGGGAAGGGAGAGCAGTACTTC.

V gene TRBV9 combines with J gene TRBJ1-1, with TRBD1 as a possible D gene (6 bases). Germline lookup yields CDR1 SGDLS and CDR2 YYNGEE. Trimming removed 0 bases at V and 3 bases at J, with 18 bases between. The CDR3 has 17 residues. The CDR3 is CASSVAFSGDIDTEAFF. The CDR3 bases are TGTGCCAGCAGCGTAGCTTTTTCAGGGGACATCGACACTGAAGCTTTCTTT. The variable domain in full, completed from reference TRBV9 and TRBJ1-1, reads DSGVTQTPKHLITATGQRVTLRCSPRSGDLSVYWYQQSLDQGLQFLIQYYNGEERAKGNILERFSAQQFPDLHSELNLSSLELGDSALYFCASSVAFSGDIDTEAFFGQGTRLTVV.